Each of the 22 T cell receptor beta chains below was sequenced from the same sample in a study of cytomegalovirus exposure and HLA in healthy donors. PCR was performed using 60 Vbeta and 13 Jbeta primers. TCRdb's copy holds only in-frame clones and misses some; the assay was immunoSEQ multiplex PCR. The repertoire holds some 110,000 clones, with around 75% as singletons. The sequenced material came from PBMCs. The source is a man aged 35-49 years in good health and CMV-seronegative.

In its sample, this clone was seen once. The chain carries TRBV5-1 and TRBJ1-1; D may be TRBD1 (5 bases). The CDR3 is 15 amino acids. The V end was cut by 0 bases, the J end by 6 bases, with 15 bases between. CDR1 is SGHRS and CDR2 is YFSETQ in the germline V gene. CDR3 in amino acids: CASSLESGRVPEAFF. The CDR3 DNA reads TGCGCCAGCAGCTTGGAATCAGGGAGGGTCCCTGAAGCTTTCTTT.

The V gene is TRBV5-1, the J gene TRBJ1-5, with 8 bases aligning to TRBD1. The CDR3 covers 14 residues. The germline V gene has CDR1 SGHRS and CDR2 YFSETQ. Trimming at V came to 3 bases and at J to 4 bases, leaving 3 bases not matched to a gene. CDR3 loop: CASSSGQGNQPQHF. Written as DNA, the CDR3 is TGCGCCAGCAGCTCCGGACAGGGAAATCAGCCCCAGCATTTT.

The V and J genes are TRBV5-6 and TRBJ1-2; TRBD1 agrees at 7 bases. CDR1 and CDR2 (germline): SGHDT, YYEEEE. This CDR3 has 15 amino acids. The ends lost 7 bases at V and 0 bases at J; junction bases unmatched: 9. The CDR3 reads CASFKGGGSNYGYTF. The CDR3 coding sequence is TGTGCCAGCTTCAAAGGGGGCGGTTCTAACTATGGCTACACCTTC.

The chain has TRBV25-1 and TRBJ1-2; 7 nucleotides agree with TRBD1. Germline V gives CDR1 MGHDK, CDR2 SYGVNS. This CDR3 has 16 amino acids. J lost 4 bases, V lost 1 base, and 9 bases had no gene match. The DNA of the CDR3 is TGTGCCAGCAGTGAATTCGGAGGGGGCTCGATCTATGGCTACACCTTC. Amino acids: CASSEFGGGSIYGYTF.

Only one count was recorded for this clone. The chain is built from TRBV27 and TRBJ2-7, with 11 bases that match TRBD1. J lost 1 base, V lost 5 bases, and 4 bases had no gene match. Germline V gene sequence: CDR1 MNHEY, CDR2 SMNVEV (reference sequence). The CDR3 consists of 15 residues. The CDR3 reads CASSTGTGGSYEQYF. CDR3 coding DNA: TGTGCCAGCAGTACCGGGACAGGGGGGTCCTACGAGCAGTACTTC.

This clone was counted only a few times. CDR3 nucleotide sequence: TGTGCCAGCAGCCTCCCGGGGAGGGCGGGAGGCTACACCTTC. Protein sequence: CASSLPGRAGGYTF. The chain carries TRBV2 and TRBJ1-2; D not resolved. Trimming pared 6 bases from V and 8 bases from J, leaving 19 bases between. The CDR3 totals 14 residues. CDR1 and CDR2 from the germline V gene are SNHLY and FYNNEI. Together with reference TRBV2 and TRBJ1-2, the CDR3 gives the full variable domain: EPEVTQTPSHQVTQMGQEVILRCVPISNHLYFYWYRQILGQKVEFLVSFYNNEISEKSEIFDDQFSVERPDGSNFTLKIRSTKLEDSAMYFCASSLPGRAGGYTFGSGTRLTVV.

The chain carries TRBV5-4 and TRBJ1-1, with a weak D call TRBD1 (5 bases). V lost 0 bases, J lost 0 bases, and 15 bases lay in between. Germline CDR1 is SGHNT and CDR2 is YYREEE (reference sequence). This CDR3 has 17 residues. In DNA form, the CDR3 reads TGTGCCAGCAGCTTGGGTCCGGTCGCAGGGTTGAACACTGAAGCTTTCTTT. Translating it yields CASSLGPVAGLNTEAFF.

This chain connects TRBV7-6 to TRBJ1-2; weak D call: TRBD1 (6 bases). The CDR3 runs 16 residues. V was pared by 0 bases and J by 2 bases, with 13 bases between. The germline CDR1 and CDR2 sequences are SGHVS and FNYEAQ. CDR3 region: CASSLAPGGVNYGYTF. The CDR3 DNA sequence: TGTGCCAGCAGCTTAGCTCCGGGGGGCGTAAACTATGGCTACACCTTC.

The CDR3 DNA is TGCAGTGCATACAGGGGCTCGGCTTTCTTT. It translates to CSAYRGSAFF. This chain uses TRBV20-1 with TRBJ1-1; 7 bases map to TRBD1. The CDR3 runs 10 residues. Trimming cost V 6 bases and J 11 bases; bases outside gene matches: 6. Germline assignment: CDR1 DFQATT and CDR2 SNEGSKA (reference sequence).

This clone has more than one count but fewer than ten. This chain joins TRBV13 and TRBJ2-7, with 9 bases that match TRBD1. Trimming removed 5 bases from V and 0 bases from J; junction bases left unmatched: 5. The germline V gene encodes CDR1 PRHDT and CDR2 FYEKMQ (reference sequence). CDR3 length: 15 residues. The CDR3 nucleotides are TGTGCCAGCAGCCAAGGACAGGGGACCTCCTACGAGCAGTACTTC. This codes for CASSQGQGTSYEQYF. The whole variable domain, remainder taken from reference TRBV13 and TRBJ2-7, is AAGVIQSPRHLIKEKRETATLKCYPIPRHDTVYWYQQGPGQDPQFLISFYEKMQSDKGSIPDRFSAQQFSDYHSELNMSSLELGDSALYFCASSQGQGTSYEQYFGPGTRLTVT.

CDR3 DNA sequence: TGTGCCAGCAGCTTGGGCGGGGAAGGCTACACCTTC. Amino acid sequence: CASSLGGEGYTF. The V and J genes are TRBV7-9 and TRBJ1-2; D is undetermined. From germline, CDR1 is SEHNR and CDR2 FQNEAQ (reference sequence). Trimming stripped 3 bases from V and 8 bases from J, with 10 bases between. This CDR3 contains 12 residues.

The rearrangement joins TRBV11-2 to TRBJ1-3; perhaps TRBD1 as D (5 bases). The CDR3 consists of 16 residues. Germline CDR1 is SGHAT and CDR2 is FQNNGV. Trimming pared 5 bases from V and 0 bases from J, leaving 14 bases between. The CDR3 DNA reads as TGTGCCAGCAGCCACGCGGTAGGGGCCTCTGGAAACACCATATATTTT. This encodes CASSHAVGASGNTIYF.

The V gene is TRBV21-1, the J gene TRBJ2-1; the table assigns TRBD2, which was not confirmed against the DNA. TRBV21-1 is shown as a pseudogene. The CDR3 contains 17 residues. The CDR3 loop reads CASSKALRGERGNEQFF. CDR3 DNA: TGTGCCAGCAGCAAAGCCCTGCGGGGGGAACGCGGCAATGAGCAGTTCTTC.

The V gene is TRBV6-1, the J gene TRBJ2-7; maybe TRBD2 (5 bases). The CDR3 sequence is 12 residues long. V dropped 7 bases and J dropped 6 bases, with 13 bases sitting between them. Germline V gene data show CDR1 as MNHNS and CDR2 as SASEGT. The CDR3 reads CASIERGSEQYF. CDR3 sequence (DNA): TGTGCCAGCATAGAGAGAGGGAGCGAGCAGTACTTC.

Only one count was recorded for this clone. The J gene is TRBJ2-5, the V gene TRBV6-6; 8 bases are shared with TRBD1. The CDR3 is 15 residues long. Germline-derived CDR1 and CDR2 are MNHNY and SVGAGI (reference sequence). V lost 6 bases and J lost 5; bases outside the gene matches: 11. The CDR3 DNA sequence: TGTGCCAGCAGGGAACAGGGGGAAAGTTGGGAGACCCAGTACTTC. Protein sequence: CASREQGESWETQYF.

The gene calls are TRBV19 and TRBJ2-5, with a possible D match to TRBD2 (6 bases). Trimming pared 5 bases from V and 1 base from J, leaving 11 bases between. The CDR3 has 14 amino acids. Germline V gives CDR1 LNHDA, CDR2 SQIVND (reference sequence). The CDR3, as DNA: TGTGCCAGTAGTTTGGGGGGTTCCCAAGAGACCCAGTACTTC. Amino acids: CASSLGGSQETQYF.

J is TRBJ2-7 and V is TRBV6-1; D might be TRBD2 (6 bases). The CDR3 contains 11 residues. Trimming removed 4 bases at V and 7 bases at J, with 8 bases between. Germline V gene data show CDR1 as MNHNS and CDR2 as SASEGT. CDR3 DNA sequence: TGTGCCAGCAGTGGCCGGGGGGAGCAGTACTTC. As protein: CASSGRGEQYF.

The CDR3 DNA follows: TGTGCCAGTAGTTCCAGGGTGGGCGAGCAGTACTTC. Protein sequence: CASSSRVGEQYF. V gene TRBV19 combines with J gene TRBJ2-7; a possible D gene is TRBD1 (5 bases). V lost 5 bases and J 6 bases, leaving 11 bases between the germline ends. CDR3 length equals 12 residues. Germline-derived CDR1 and CDR2 are LNHDA and SQIVND (reference sequence).

The rearrangement uses TRBV19 and TRBJ2-2, with TRBD2 matching over 9 bases. Trimming cost V 3 bases and J 0 bases; bases outside gene matches: 5. The germline V gene has CDR1 LNHDA and CDR2 SQIVND (reference sequence). The length of the CDR3 is 17 residues. CDR3 bases: TGTGCCAGTAGTATCTCTGGCGGGGGGGCGAACACCGGGGAGCTGTTTTTT. Translating it yields CASSISGGGANTGELFF.

V and J are TRBV27 and TRBJ1-4; 11 nucleotides line up with TRBD1. Germline V lookup: CDR1 MNHEY, CDR2 SMNVEV (reference sequence). Trimming took 4 bases from V and 12 from J; bases not matched to a gene: 10. This CDR3 spans 15 amino acids. The CDR3 DNA reads as TGTGCCAGCAGTTCAGCCGGGACAGGGGGGGGCGAACTGTTTTTT. It translates to CASSSAGTGGGELFF.

Regarding this clone: Different DNA sequences within this sample yield the same CDR3. This chain links TRBV11-2 with TRBJ1-1; unclear D gene. The germline gives CDR1 SGHAT, CDR2 FQNNGV. CDR3 length: 13 residues. V was clipped by 3 bases and J by 5 bases, with 10 bases between them. CDR3 protein: CASSFSRGTEAFF. DNA for the CDR3: TGTGCCAGCAGCTTTTCTCGGGGAACTGAAGCTTTCTTT.

This chain links TRBV5-1 with TRBJ1-1; D possibly corresponds to TRBD1 (5 bases). The CDR3 consists of 15 residues. Trimming pared 2 bases from V and 5 bases from J, leaving 16 bases between. Germline V gene lookup returns CDR1 SGHRS and CDR2 YFSETQ. Here the CDR3 reads CASSFGQGQRTEAFF. The DNA of the CDR3 is TGCGCCAGCAGCTTTGGGCAGGGTCAGAGAACTGAAGCTTTCTTT.